The present T cell receptor beta chain was sequenced within a study of blood T cell repertoires in COVID-19. Study information: Italy, Spain and the United States were the sources of the convalescent and acute COVID-19 samples.

Germline CDR1 and CDR2: SEHNR and FQNEAQ (reference sequence). J gave up 6 bases and V 5 bases, and 7 bases lay outside the gene matches. The CDR3 covers 14 residues. The assay was immunoSEQ multiplex PCR, and TCRdb's table has in-frame clones only and misses some. The sample includes about 530,000 clones, approximately 88% of them seen just once. The sample taken for sequencing was peripheral blood. The sequence derives from a woman between 45 and 65 years old with COVID-19, enrolled during active disease. This rearrangement joins TRBV7-9 to TRBJ2-7, with 10 bases lining up with TRBD2. The CDR3 nucleotides read TGTGCCAGCAGCCAGACGGGACTAGCGATCGAGCAGTACTTC. Amino acid sequence: CASSQTGLAIEQYF.